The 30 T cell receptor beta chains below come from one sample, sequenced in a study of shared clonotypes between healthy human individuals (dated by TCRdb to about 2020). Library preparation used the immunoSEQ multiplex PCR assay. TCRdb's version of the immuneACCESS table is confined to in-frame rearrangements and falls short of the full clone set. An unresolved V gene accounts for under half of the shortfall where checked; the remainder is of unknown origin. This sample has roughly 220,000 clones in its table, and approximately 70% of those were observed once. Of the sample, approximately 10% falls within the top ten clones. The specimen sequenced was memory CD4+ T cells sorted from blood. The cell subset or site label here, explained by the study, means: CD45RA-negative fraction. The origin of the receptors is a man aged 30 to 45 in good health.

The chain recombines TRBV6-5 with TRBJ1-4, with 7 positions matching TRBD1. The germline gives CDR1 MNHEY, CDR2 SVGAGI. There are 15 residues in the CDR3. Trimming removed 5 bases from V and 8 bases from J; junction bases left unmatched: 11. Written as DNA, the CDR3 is TGTGCCAGCAGTCTGGGGGACAGTGGGGGGGAAAAACTGTTTTTT. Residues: CASSLGDSGGEKLFF.

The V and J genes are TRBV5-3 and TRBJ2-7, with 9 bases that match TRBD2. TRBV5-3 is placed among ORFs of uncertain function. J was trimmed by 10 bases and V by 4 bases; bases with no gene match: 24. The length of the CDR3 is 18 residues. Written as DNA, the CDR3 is TGTGCCAGAAGCAGACGACTAGCGGCTACCCTCCCTTTATCACCACAGTACTTC. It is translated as CARSRRLAATLPLSPQYF.

The CDR3 region is CASASGGYNEQFF. CDR3 sequence (DNA): TGTGCCAGCGCAAGCGGGGGCTACAATGAGCAGTTCTTC. This rearrangement joins TRBV11-3 to TRBJ2-1; 8 nucleotides line up with TRBD2. Trimming at V came to 8 bases and at J to 3 bases, leaving 3 bases not matched to a gene. Germline V gives CDR1 SGHNT, CDR2 YENEEA. This CDR3 is 13 amino acids long.

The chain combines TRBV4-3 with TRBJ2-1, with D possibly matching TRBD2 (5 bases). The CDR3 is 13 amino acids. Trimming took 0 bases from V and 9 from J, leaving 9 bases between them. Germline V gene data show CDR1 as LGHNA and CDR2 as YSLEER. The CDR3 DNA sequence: TGCGCCAGCAGCCAAGAGAGGGCCAGTGAGCAGTTCTTC. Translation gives CASSQERASEQFF.

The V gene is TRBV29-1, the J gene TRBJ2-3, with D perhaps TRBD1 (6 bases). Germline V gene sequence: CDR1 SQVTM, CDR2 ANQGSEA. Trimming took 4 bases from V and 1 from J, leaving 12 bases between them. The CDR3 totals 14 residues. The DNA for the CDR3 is TGCAGCGTTGGGTCCCGACAGGGCACAGATACGCAGTATTTT. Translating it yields CSVGSRQGTDTQYF.

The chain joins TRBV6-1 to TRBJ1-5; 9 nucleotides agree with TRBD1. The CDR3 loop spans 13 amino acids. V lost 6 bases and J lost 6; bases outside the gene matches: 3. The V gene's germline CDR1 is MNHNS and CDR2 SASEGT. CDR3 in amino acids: CASRDRGFQPQHF. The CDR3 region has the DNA TGTGCCAGCAGGGACAGGGGTTTTCAGCCCCAGCATTTT.

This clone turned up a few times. CDR3 amino acids: CASSDMGSVQPQHF. The CDR3 DNA reads TGTGCCAGCAGTGACATGGGTTCCGTTCAGCCCCAGCATTTT. The V gene is TRBV6-1, the J gene TRBJ1-5, with D unclear. CDR3 length equals 14 residues. The V end lost 3 bases, the J end lost 6 bases, and 12 bases lay between the germline ends. Germline CDR1 reads MNHNS; CDR2 reads SASEGT.

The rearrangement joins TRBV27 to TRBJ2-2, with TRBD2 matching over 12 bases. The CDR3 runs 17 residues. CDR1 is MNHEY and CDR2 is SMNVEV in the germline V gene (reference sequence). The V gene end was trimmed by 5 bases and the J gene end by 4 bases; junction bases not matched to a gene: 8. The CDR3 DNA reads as TGTGCCAGCAGTCCCCGACTAGCGGGAGCCTCCACCGGGGAGCTGTTTTTT. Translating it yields CASSPRLAGASTGELFF.

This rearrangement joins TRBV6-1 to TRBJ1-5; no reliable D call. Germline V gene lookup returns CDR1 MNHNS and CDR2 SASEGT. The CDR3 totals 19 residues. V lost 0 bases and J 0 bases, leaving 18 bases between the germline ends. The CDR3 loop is CASSEAVGGSFGSNQPQHF. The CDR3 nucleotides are TGTGCCAGCAGTGAAGCGGTCGGCGGTAGCTTTGGTAGCAATCAGCCCCAGCATTTT.

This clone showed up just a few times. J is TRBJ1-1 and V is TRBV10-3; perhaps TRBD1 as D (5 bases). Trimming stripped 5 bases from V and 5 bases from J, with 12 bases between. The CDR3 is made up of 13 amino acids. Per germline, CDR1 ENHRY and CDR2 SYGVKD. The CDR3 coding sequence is TGTGCCATCAGTAGGGACGCTTTAACTGAAGCTTTCTTT. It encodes CAISRDALTEAFF.

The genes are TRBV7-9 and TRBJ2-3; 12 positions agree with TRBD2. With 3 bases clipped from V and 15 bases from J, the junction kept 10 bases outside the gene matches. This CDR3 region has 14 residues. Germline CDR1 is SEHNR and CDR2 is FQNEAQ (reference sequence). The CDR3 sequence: CASSLGLAGDRGYF. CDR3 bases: TGTGCCAGCAGCTTGGGACTAGCGGGTGACCGGGGATATTTT.

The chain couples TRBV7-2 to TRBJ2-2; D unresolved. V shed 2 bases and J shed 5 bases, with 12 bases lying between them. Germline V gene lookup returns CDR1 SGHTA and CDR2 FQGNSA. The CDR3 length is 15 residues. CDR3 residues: CASSLSQLGTGELFF. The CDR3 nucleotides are TGTGCCAGCAGCTTATCGCAACTTGGGACCGGGGAGCTGTTTTTT.

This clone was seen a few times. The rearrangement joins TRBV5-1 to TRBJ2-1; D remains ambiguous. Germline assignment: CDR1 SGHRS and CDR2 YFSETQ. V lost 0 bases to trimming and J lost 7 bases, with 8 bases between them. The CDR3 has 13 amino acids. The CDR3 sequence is CASSLGLWNEQFF. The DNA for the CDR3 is TGCGCCAGCAGCTTGGGTCTGTGGAATGAGCAGTTCTTC.

This CDR3 is CASKQYYGYTF. CDR3 nucleotides: TGTGCCAGCAAACAGTACTATGGCTACACCTTC. The chain links TRBV6-1 to TRBJ1-2; D uncertain. This CDR3 region has 11 residues. V was shortened by 7 bases and J by 3 bases, with 6 bases between the two germline ends. The V gene's germline CDR1 is MNHNS and CDR2 SASEGT.

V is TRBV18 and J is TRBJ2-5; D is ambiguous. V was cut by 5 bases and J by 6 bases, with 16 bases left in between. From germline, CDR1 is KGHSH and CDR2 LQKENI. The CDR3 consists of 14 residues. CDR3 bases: TGTGCCAGCTCAGAAGATCGACAAGCGCAGACCCAGTACTTC. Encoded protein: CASSEDRQAQTQYF.

CDR3 DNA: TGTGCCACGAGGGACCACGGAACAGATACGCAGTATTTT. Encoded protein: CATRDHGTDTQYF. This chain links TRBV10-3 with TRBJ2-3; D could derive from TRBD1 or TRBD2 (5 bases each). Germline V gene data show CDR1 as ENHRY and CDR2 as SYGVKD. The CDR3 is 13 amino acids. V shed 10 bases and J shed 3 bases, with 14 bases lying between them.

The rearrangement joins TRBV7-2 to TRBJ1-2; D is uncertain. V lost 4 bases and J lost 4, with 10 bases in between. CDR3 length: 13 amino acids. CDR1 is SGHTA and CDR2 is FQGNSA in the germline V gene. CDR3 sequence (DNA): TGTGCCAGCAGCTCCCGGGCCTTCTATGGCTACACCTTC. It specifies CASSSRAFYGYTF.

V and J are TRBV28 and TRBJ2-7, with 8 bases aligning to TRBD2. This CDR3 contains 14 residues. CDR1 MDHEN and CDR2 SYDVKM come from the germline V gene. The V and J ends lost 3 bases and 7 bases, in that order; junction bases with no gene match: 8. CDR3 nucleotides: TGTGCCAGCAGTTTGCCTAGCGGGCTACGAGAGCAGTACTTC. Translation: CASSLPSGLREQYF.

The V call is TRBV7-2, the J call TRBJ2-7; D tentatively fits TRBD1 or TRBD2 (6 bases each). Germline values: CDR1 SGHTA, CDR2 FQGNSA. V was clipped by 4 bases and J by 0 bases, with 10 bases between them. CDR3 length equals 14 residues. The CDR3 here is CASSSQGGSYEQYF. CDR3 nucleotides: TGTGCCAGCAGCTCACAGGGAGGCTCCTACGAGCAGTACTTC.

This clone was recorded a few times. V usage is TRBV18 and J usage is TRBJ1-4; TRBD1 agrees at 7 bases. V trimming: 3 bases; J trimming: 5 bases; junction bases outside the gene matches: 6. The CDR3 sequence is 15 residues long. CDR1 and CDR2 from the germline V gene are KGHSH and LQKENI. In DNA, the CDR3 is TGTGCCAGCTCACCCATGACAGGGACCAATGAAAAACTGTTTTTT. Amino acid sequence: CASSPMTGTNEKLFF.

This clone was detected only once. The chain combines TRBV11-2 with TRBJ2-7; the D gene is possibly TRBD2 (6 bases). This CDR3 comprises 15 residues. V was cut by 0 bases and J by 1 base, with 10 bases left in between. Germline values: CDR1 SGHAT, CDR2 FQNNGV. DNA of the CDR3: TGTGCCAGCAGCTTAGAATCCGGGAGATCCTACGAGCAGTACTTC. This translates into CASSLESGRSYEQYF.

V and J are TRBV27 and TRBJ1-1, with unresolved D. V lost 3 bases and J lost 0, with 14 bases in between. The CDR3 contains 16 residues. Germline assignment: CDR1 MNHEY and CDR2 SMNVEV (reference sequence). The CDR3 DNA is TGTGCCAGCAGTTTGCAGGCAACCTACATGAACACTGAAGCTTTCTTT. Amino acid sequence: CASSLQATYMNTEAFF.

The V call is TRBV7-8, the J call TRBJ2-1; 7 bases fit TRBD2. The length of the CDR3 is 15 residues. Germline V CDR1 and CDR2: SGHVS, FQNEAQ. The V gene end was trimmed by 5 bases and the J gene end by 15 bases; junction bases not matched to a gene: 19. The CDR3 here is CASSPRTSFVSILFF. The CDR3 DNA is TGTGCCAGCAGCCCAAGGACTAGTTTTGTCTCTATTCTGTTCTTC. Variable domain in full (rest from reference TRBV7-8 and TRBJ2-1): GAGVSQSPRYKVAKRGQDVALRCDPISGHVSLFWYQQALGQGPEFLTYFQNEAQLDKSGLPSDRFFAERPEGSVSTLKIQRTQQEDSAVYLCASSPRTSFVSILFFGPGTRLTVL.

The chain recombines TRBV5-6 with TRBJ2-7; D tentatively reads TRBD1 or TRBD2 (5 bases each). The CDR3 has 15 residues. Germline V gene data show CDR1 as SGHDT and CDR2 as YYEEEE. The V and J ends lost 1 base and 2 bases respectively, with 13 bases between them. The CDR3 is CASSLLGTSTYEQYF. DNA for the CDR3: TGTGCCAGCAGCTTGCTAGGGACCTCTACCTACGAGCAGTACTTC.

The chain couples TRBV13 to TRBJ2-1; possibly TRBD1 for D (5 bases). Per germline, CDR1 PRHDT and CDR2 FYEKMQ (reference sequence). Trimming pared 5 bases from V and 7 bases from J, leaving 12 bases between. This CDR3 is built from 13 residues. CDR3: CASSKTSGNEQFF. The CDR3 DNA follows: TGTGCCAGCAGCAAAACCTCAGGGAATGAGCAGTTCTTC.

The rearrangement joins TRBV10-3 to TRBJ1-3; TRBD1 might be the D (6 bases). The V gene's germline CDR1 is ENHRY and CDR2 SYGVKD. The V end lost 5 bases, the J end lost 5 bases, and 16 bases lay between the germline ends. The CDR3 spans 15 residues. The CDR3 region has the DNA TGTGCCATCAGTAACGTAGGGGGGCGAAGAAACACCATATATTTT. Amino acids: CAISNVGGRRNTIYF.

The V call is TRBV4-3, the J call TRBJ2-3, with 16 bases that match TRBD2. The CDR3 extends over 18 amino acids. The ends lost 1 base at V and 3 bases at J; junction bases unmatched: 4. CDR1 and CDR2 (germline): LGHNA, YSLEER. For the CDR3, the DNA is TGCGCCAGCAGCCAAGTGGGACTAGCGGGAGGGCCGACAGATACGCAGTATTTT. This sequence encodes CASSQVGLAGGPTDTQYF.

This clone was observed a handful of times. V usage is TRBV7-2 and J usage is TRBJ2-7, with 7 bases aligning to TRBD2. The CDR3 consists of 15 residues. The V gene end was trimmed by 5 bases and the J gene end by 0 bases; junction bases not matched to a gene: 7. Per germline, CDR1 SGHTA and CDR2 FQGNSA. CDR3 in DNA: TGTGCCAGCAGCCCCACTAGCGCCAACTCCTACGAGCAGTACTTC. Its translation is CASSPTSANSYEQYF.

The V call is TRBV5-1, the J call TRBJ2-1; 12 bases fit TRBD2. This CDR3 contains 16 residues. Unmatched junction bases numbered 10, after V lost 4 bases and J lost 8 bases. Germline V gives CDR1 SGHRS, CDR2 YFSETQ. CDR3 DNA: TGCGCCAGCAGCCCACATCAGACTAGCGGGAGCTATGAGCAGTTCTTC. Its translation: CASSPHQTSGSYEQFF.

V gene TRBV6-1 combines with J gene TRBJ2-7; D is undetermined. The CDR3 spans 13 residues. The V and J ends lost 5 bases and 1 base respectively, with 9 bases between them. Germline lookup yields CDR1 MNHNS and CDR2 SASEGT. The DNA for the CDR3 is TGTGCCAGCAGTATTCACGAATCCTACGAGCAGTACTTC. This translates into CASSIHESYEQYF.